The rows below give T cell receptor beta chains drawn from one sample of a study of T cell changes during pregnancy in multiple sclerosis. Sequencing used immunoSEQ multiplex PCR; TCRdb keeps in-frame clones, though not all of them. The data show fewer than 80,000 clones, around 90% seen once. The sample consisted of CD4+ T cells from peripheral blood mononuclear cells, taken in the third trimester of pregnancy. The origin of the receptors is a female donor in good health, enrolled as a control in a pregnancy study. Both conserved end residues are part of each CDR3. The D gene is left open where the match is weak. Expanded clones get a size class; other rows say once, few or many, or leave the size out.

V,J,D,size,DNA,CDR3
TRBV6-5,TRBJ1-2,TRBD1,-,TGTGCCAGCACCTCAGGGGGCGGCTACACCTTC,CASTSGGGYTF
TRBV4-2,TRBJ1-1,-,-,TGTGCCAGCAGCCCTAGTTCGGTACAGGGTTTGAGCACTGAAGCTTTCTTT,CASSPSSVQGLSTEAFF
TRBV6-6,TRBJ1-1,-,few,TGTGCCAGCAGTTACGGACAGAGTAACACTGAAGCTTTCTTT,CASSYGQSNTEAFF
TRBV7-9,TRBJ2-7,-,-,TGTGCCAGCAGCTTAGCTTTTGGAGGCGAGCAGTACTTC,CASSLAFGGEQYF
TRBV19,TRBJ1-2,TRBD1,-,TGTGCCAGTAAACAGTCAGGGACAGGGAGCGGCTACACCTTC,CASKQSGTGSGYTF
TRBV9,TRBJ2-2,TRBD2,-,TGTGCCAGCAGCGTAGTGGTAGCGGGGGGGAAAGCCGGGGAGCTGTTTTTT,CASSVVVAGGKAGELFF
TRBV7-2,TRBJ1-1,-,-,TGTGCCAGCAGCTTAGACTTAAATGAAGCTTTCTTT,CASSLDLNEAFF
TRBV30,TRBJ1-5,-,-,TGTGCCTGGAGTGGGACCGGGGTCCACAATCAGCCCCAGCATTTT,CAWSGTGVHNQPQHF
TRBV7-2,TRBJ2-5,TRBD1,-,TGTGCCAGCAGCACCTCAGGACAGGGGGCGGAGACCCAGTACTTC,CASSTSGQGAETQYF
TRBV11-2,TRBJ2-7,TRBD1,-,TGTGCCAGCAGCTTCCGGCCGGGACAGGGGTTCTACGAGCAGTACTTC,CASSFRPGQGFYEQYF
TRBV19,TRBJ2-1,TRBD2,once,TGTGCCAGTAGGCCCCAGCGGGGGGGCAAGGATGAGCAGTTCTTC,CASRPQRGGKDEQFF
TRBV6-1,TRBJ1-5,TRBD1,-,TGTGCCAGCAGTCCCCGACAGGGCTCGCATCAGCCCCAGCATTTT,CASSPRQGSHQPQHF
TRBV25-1,TRBJ1-1,-,-,TGTGCCAGCAGTGAATCAGGGAACACTGAAGCTTTCTTT,CASSESGNTEAFF
TRBV13,TRBJ2-1,TRBD2,-,TGTGCCAGCAGCCCAGGACTAGCGGGGTCCGATGAGCAGTTCTTC,CASSPGLAGSDEQFF
TRBV19,TRBJ1-5,-,-,TGTGCCAGTACTCCGGTCACAGGGATAACCGATAGCAATCAGCCCCAGCATTTT,CASTPVTGITDSNQPQHF
TRBV19,TRBJ2-5,TRBD1,-,TGTGCCAGTAGCCAATCTACAGGGGCGGTCGAGACCCAGTACTTC,CASSQSTGAVETQYF
TRBV5-4,TRBJ1-1,-,-,TGTGCCAGCAGCTTGGCGCCAGTCATGAACACTGAAGCTTTCTTT,CASSLAPVMNTEAFF
TRBV5-1,TRBJ2-1,-,-,TGCGCCAGCAGCAGTGGCCCTGGCGGGAATGAGCAGTTCTTC,CASSSGPGGNEQFF
TRBV4-3,TRBJ1-1,TRBD1,-,TGCGCCAGCAGCCGTGGGACAGGGACAAAGGAAGCTTTCTTT,CASSRGTGTKEAFF
TRBV27,TRBJ1-1,-,-,TGTGCCAGCAGTCGGTACGGGGGGGGTGTCATGAACACTGAAGCTTTCTTT,CASSRYGGGVMNTEAFF
TRBV6-6,TRBJ1-4,TRBD1,-,TGTGCCAGCAAAAAAGGCCCGGGACAGGCGAATGAAAAACTGTTTTTT,CASKKGPGQANEKLFF
TRBV5-4,TRBJ2-3,TRBD2,once,TGTGCCAGCGGGTCCCCGGGACTAGCGGAGAGTCCTAGCACAGATACGCAGTATTTT,CASGSPGLAESPSTDTQYF
TRBV6-1,TRBJ1-3,TRBD1,-,TGTGCCAGCAGTGAGGTTACAGGGGACACCATATATTTT,CASSEVTGDTIYF
TRBV10-3,TRBJ1-1,-,-,TGTGCCATCAGTCAGGGCGGGAACACTGAAGCTTTCTTT,CAISQGGNTEAFF
TRBV7-9,TRBJ1-5,-,-,TGTGCCAGCAGCGCATTCCCGGGACACCGGAGAGGCAATCAGCCCCAGCATTTT,CASSAFPGHRRGNQPQHF
TRBV30,TRBJ2-3,-,-,TGTGCCTGGAGTGTAGGGGGACCGAGCACAGATACGCAGTATTTT,CAWSVGGPSTDTQYF
TRBV6-5,TRBJ2-7,TRBD1,-,TGTGCCAGCAGCCTCGACAGGGGCTACCAGTACTTC,CASSLDRGYQYF
TRBV19,TRBJ1-6,-,-,TGTGCCAGTAGTACCACTCAAAATTCACCCCTCCACTTT,CASSTTQNSPLHF
TRBV7-2,TRBJ2-1,TRBD1,-,TGTGCCAGCAGCTTAGCGTCCGGGACAGGGCTGCGAAATGAGCAGTTCTTC,CASSLASGTGLRNEQFF
TRBV7-2,TRBJ1-4,-,-,TGTGCCAGCAGCTTAGCGGGTAGCAATGAAAAACTGTTTTTT,CASSLAGSNEKLFF
TRBV7-6,TRBJ1-6,-,once,TGTGCCAGCAGCTTGAACACAGACAATTCACCCCTCCACTTT,CASSLNTDNSPLHF
TRBV6-5,TRBJ1-4,-,-,TGTGCCAGCAGTTACAGGAGAGGGGGTGAAAAACTGTTTTTT,CASSYRRGGEKLFF
TRBV15,TRBJ2-7,-,-,TGTGCCACCAGCAGAGATCGAGGCTACGAGCAGTACTTC,CATSRDRGYEQYF
TRBV30,TRBJ1-4,-,once,TGTGCCTGGAGTGAAGGACAGTCTAATGAAAAACTGTTTTTT,CAWSEGQSNEKLFF
TRBV6-6,TRBJ1-5,TRBD1,-,TGTGCCAGCAGTTACGGCAGGGGGACCAATCAGCCCCAGCATTTT,CASSYGRGTNQPQHF
TRBV11-2,TRBJ1-4,-,-,TGTGCCAGCAGCTTTAGACAGGACAATGAAAAACTGTTTTTT,CASSFRQDNEKLFF
TRBV15,TRBJ1-1,-,few,TGTGCCACCAGCAGAGAAGTACTATGGACTGAAGCTTTCTTT,CATSREVLWTEAFF
TRBV5-6,TRBJ1-6,TRBD1,-,TGTGCCAGCAGCTGGGGGGACAGGGAGAATTCACCCCTCCACTTT,CASSWGDRENSPLHF
TRBV11-2,TRBJ2-7,TRBD1,-,TGTGCCAGCAGACCTCCGGGACAGACACTCTACGAGCAGTACTTC,CASRPPGQTLYEQYF
TRBV29-1,TRBJ2-1,-,-,TGCAGCGCCGGAGCAGGGTACAATGAGCAGTTCTTC,CSAGAGYNEQFF
TRBV7-8,TRBJ1-5,-,-,TGTGCCAGCAGCTTAAAAGGGGTTGGCAATCAGCCCCAGCATTTT,CASSLKGVGNQPQHF
TRBV30,TRBJ1-1,-,-,TGTGCCTGGAACGGCAGGGGCGATTCCTATAACGTTAACACTGAAGCTTTCTTT,CAWNGRGDSYNVNTEAFF
TRBV7-6,TRBJ2-5,-,-,TGTGCCAGCAACCCCTTAGCAGGGGGAGGCCAAGAGACCCAGTACTTC,CASNPLAGGGQETQYF
TRBV7-6,TRBJ2-7,-,-,TGTGCCAGCAGCTTAGATGAGGGAGCCTACGAGCAGTACTTC,CASSLDEGAYEQYF
TRBV30,TRBJ1-2,TRBD1,-,TGTGCCTCCCAGGGGGCCCGAGGCTACACCTTC,CASQGARGYTF
TRBV5-1,TRBJ2-1,-,-,TGCGCCAGCAGCTTGTCAGGGCATCCTTACAATGAGCAGTTCTTC,CASSLSGHPYNEQFF
TRBV7-8,TRBJ2-3,TRBD2,once,TGTGCCAGCAGCTTAGGAGCGGGAGGCAGCACAGATACGCAGTATTTT,CASSLGAGGSTDTQYF
TRBV7-8,TRBJ2-7,TRBD1,-,TGTGCCAGCAGCCGTGAGACAGGGGGGTCCTACGAGCAGTACTTC,CASSRETGGSYEQYF
TRBV6-6,TRBJ2-7,TRBD1,-,TGTGCCAGCAGCCTGGGACAGCAAAACTCCTACGAGCAGTACTTC,CASSLGQQNSYEQYF
TRBV5-5,TRBJ1-2,-,-,TGTGCCAGCAGCTTGGGGCCAGGGGAAGGCTACACCTTC,CASSLGPGEGYTF
TRBV5-1,TRBJ1-4,-,-,TGCGCCAGCAGCCCGGAGGGGCAGGGTGAGGGTGAAAAACTGTTTTTT,CASSPEGQGEGEKLFF
TRBV4-1,TRBJ2-7,-,once,TGCGCCAGCAGTCGAACTTTGGCAGGGGTAGCCTACGAGCAGTACTTC,CASSRTLAGVAYEQYF
TRBV5-4,TRBJ2-7,TRBD1,-,TGTGCCAGCAGCTTACCGAGACAGGGCAACGAGCAGTACTTC,CASSLPRQGNEQYF
TRBV2,TRBJ2-1,-,-,TGTGCCAGCAGTGAACGGAGGGGGGGATACAATGAGCAGTTCTTC,CASSERRGGYNEQFF
TRBV27,TRBJ1-2,TRBD1,-,TGTGCCAGCAGTTTACAGGGGGTGGCCCAGAATGGCTACACCTTC,CASSLQGVAQNGYTF
TRBV13,TRBJ2-1,TRBD2,-,TGTGCCAGCAGTTTAGGGACCTGGCTAGCGGGGGCCAATAATGAGCAGTTCTTC,CASSLGTWLAGANNEQFF
TRBV19,TRBJ1-6,-,once,TGTGCCAGTAGTCCCCGGCAGGGTTCGACCTATAATTCACCCCTCCACTTT,CASSPRQGSTYNSPLHF
TRBV7-9,TRBJ2-7,TRBD1,once,TGTGCCAGCAGCCAGTCCTCAGGGGGTTCATTAGGCGAGCAGTACTTC,CASSQSSGGSLGEQYF
TRBV5-1,TRBJ2-3,TRBD1,-,TGCGCCAGCAGCTTTGCGGCGGGACAGGGGGCACAAGATACGCAGTATTTT,CASSFAAGQGAQDTQYF
TRBV19,TRBJ1-4,TRBD1,-,TGTGCCAGTAGCACAATTCCGGGACAGGGACATGAAAAACTGTTTTTT,CASSTIPGQGHEKLFF